This T cell receptor (beta chain) was captured in a study of blood T cell repertoires in COVID-19. Libraries were prepared by immunoSEQ multiplex PCR; TCRdb keeps only in-frame clonotypes and omits some of them. The sample records 250,000 or so clones, 85% to 90% being singletons. Trimming took 5 bases from V and 4 from J, leaving 3 bases between them. The CDR3 is 9 residues long. Per the germline V gene, CDR1 is DFQATT and CDR2 is SNEGSKA (reference sequence). The sequence derives from a woman in her thirties with acute COVID-19. What was sequenced was PBMCs or T cells enriched from blood (not recorded which). This chain joins TRBV20-1 and TRBJ2-7; D is unresolved. The DNA of the CDR3 is TGCAGTGCTTCTTACGAGCAGTACTTC. Amino acids: CSASYEQYF.